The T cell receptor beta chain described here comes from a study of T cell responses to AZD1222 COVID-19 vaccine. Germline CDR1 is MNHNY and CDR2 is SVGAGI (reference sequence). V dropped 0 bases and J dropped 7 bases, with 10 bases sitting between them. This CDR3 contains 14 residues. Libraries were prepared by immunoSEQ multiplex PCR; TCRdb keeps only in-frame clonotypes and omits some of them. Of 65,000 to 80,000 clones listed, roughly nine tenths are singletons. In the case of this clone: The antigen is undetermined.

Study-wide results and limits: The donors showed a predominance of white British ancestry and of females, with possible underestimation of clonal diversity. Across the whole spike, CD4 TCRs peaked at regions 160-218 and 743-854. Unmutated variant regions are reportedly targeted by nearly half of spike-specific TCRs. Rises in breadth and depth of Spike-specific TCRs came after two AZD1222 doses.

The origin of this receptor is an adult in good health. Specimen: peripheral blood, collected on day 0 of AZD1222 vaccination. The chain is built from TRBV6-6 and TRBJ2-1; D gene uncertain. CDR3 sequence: CASSYSLWGNEQFF. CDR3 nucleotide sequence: TGTGCCAGCAGTTACTCTTTATGGGGAAATGAGCAGTTCTTC.